This passage covers 27 T cell receptor beta chains from one sample sequenced in a study of regulatory T cells in long-lasting Graves disease. HTBI primers from iRepertoire and Arm-PCR of CDR3 regions yielded the TCR beta libraries. TCRdb itself ran the multiplex PCR reads through MiXCR, one entry per CDR3 protein. The table shows 300,000 to 400,000 distinct CDR3 sequences, with around 19% occurring only once. Time point described: persistent/refractory GD, antithyroid drugs over 5 years with positive TRAb. There was RNA extracted from PBMCs, and the TCR library was made from it. The sample in question was peripheral blood mononuclear cells (PBMCs), obtained when the disease was refractory, from a patient treated with antithyroid drugs. The receptors were gathered from a female donor with Graves disease.

In its sample, this clonotype was seen many times. The chain is built from TRBV5-8 and TRBJ2-7; D perhaps matches TRBD1 (5 bases). This CDR3 has 14 residues. Trimming cost V 1 base and J 4 bases, with 12 bases left between them. The germline V gene has CDR1 SGHTS and CDR2 YDEGEE. The CDR3 bases are TGTGCCAGCAGCTTGTCCCCAGGGAATTACGAGCAGTACTTC. Protein sequence: CASSLSPGNYEQYF.

This clonotype was counted ten times or more. V gene TRBV30 combines with J gene TRBJ1-6; a weak D match, TRBD1 (5 bases). The CDR3 covers 13 residues. Per the germline V gene, CDR1 is GTSNPN and CDR2 is SVGIG (reference sequence). V lost 5 bases and J 7 bases, leaving 12 bases between the germline ends. The CDR3 region is CAWAAGPNSPLHF. The CDR3 coding sequence is TGTGCCTGGGCGGCAGGGCCGAATTCACCCCTCCACTTT.

This clonotype came up many times. The CDR3 reads CASSPSTNTEAFF. The CDR3 DNA reads TGTGCCAGCAGCCCATCCACGAACACTGAAGCTTTCTTT. This chain links TRBV11-2 with TRBJ1-1; D gene ambiguous. V lost 5 bases to trimming and J lost 1 base, with 8 bases between them. Germline V gene lookup returns CDR1 SGHAT and CDR2 FQNNGV. CDR3 size: 13 residues.

Concerning this clonotype: This probably arose from a read error, given a far larger clone one base away. The chain has TRBV27 and TRBJ2-5; 9 bases align to TRBD1. The germline CDR1 and CDR2 sequences are MNHEY and SMNVEV (reference sequence). The CDR3 spans 16 residues. Trimming at V came to 0 bases and at J to 7 bases, leaving 9 bases not matched to a gene. DNA of the CDR3: TGTGCCAGCAGTTTATCGACCGGGACAGGGCTGAGGACCCAGTACTTC. This codes for CASSLSTGTGLRTQYF.

The table lists this clonotype with many counts. The gene calls are TRBV6-1 and TRBJ1-2; D perhaps matches TRBD1 (6 bases). Looked up from germline, CDR1 is MNHNS and CDR2 is SASEGT. Trimming left V 6 bases short and J 4 bases short, with 15 bases between. CDR3 length: 14 residues. As DNA, the CDR3 is TGTGCCAGCAGGTCAGGGGTGATCGGCTATGGCTACACCTTC. Encoded protein: CASRSGVIGYGYTF.

This clonotype was recorded a few times. This rearrangement joins TRBV4-2 to TRBJ1-4; TRBD1 agrees at 9 bases. The length of the CDR3 is 16 residues. Germline CDR1 LGHNA, CDR2 YNFKEQ. Unmatched junction bases numbered 8, after V lost 0 bases and J lost 9 bases. The CDR3 here is CASSQEAGQGGKKLFF. CDR3 in DNA: TGTGCCAGCAGCCAAGAGGCGGGACAGGGTGGGAAAAAACTGTTTTTT.

This clonotype was detected many times. The chain is built from TRBV28 and TRBJ2-5, with TRBD1 identical over 9 bases. V lost 3 bases, J lost 4 bases, and 3 bases stayed unmatched. Germline assignment: CDR1 MDHEN and CDR2 SYDVKM. The CDR3 is 14 residues long. The CDR3 sequence is CASSFGTGLETQYF. The CDR3 DNA reads as TGTGCCAGCAGTTTCGGGACAGGGTTAGAGACCCAGTACTTC. The complete variable domain, with remaining parts taken from reference TRBV28 and TRBJ2-5, reads DVKVTQSSRYLVKRTGEKVFLECVQDMDHENMFWYRQDPGLGLRLIYFSYDVKMKEKGDIPEGYSVSREKKERFSLILESASTNQTSMYLCASSFGTGLETQYFGPGTRLLVL.

This clonotype was seen just once. This may come from a read error, since a much larger clone is one base off. This chain links TRBV5-1 with TRBJ1-2; D remains unclear. The CDR3 has 15 amino acids. Trimming stripped 3 bases from V and 5 bases from J, with 17 bases between. Germline-derived CDR1 and CDR2 are SGHRS and YFSETQ. CDR3 residues: CASSSRAQTPYGYTF. CDR3 coding DNA: TGCGCCAGCAGCTCCCGGGCCCAGACTCCATATGGCTACACCTTC.

This clonotype appeared many times. The gene calls are TRBV7-2 and TRBJ2-2; weak D call: TRBD2 (6 bases). This CDR3 region has 14 residues. Trimming removed 5 bases from V and 3 bases from J, with 10 bases in between. In germline, CDR1 is SGHTA, CDR2 FQGNSA. DNA for the CDR3: TGTGCCAGCAGCGCGGGAACCTACACCGGGGAGCTGTTTTTT. Translated, it gives CASSAGTYTGELFF. The full variable domain, in which reference TRBV7-2 and TRBJ2-2 provide the parts outside the CDR3, is GAGVSQSPSNKVTEKGKDVELRCDPISGHTALYWYRQSLGQGLEFLIYFQGNSAPDKSGLPSDRFSAERTGGSVSTLTIQRTQQEDSAVYLCASSAGTYTGELFFGEGSRLTVL.

In regard to this clonotype: A read error may explain this, as a much larger clone is one base away. The chain has TRBV7-2 and TRBJ1-4; D is unresolved. Per the germline V gene, CDR1 is SGHTA and CDR2 is FQGNSA. This CDR3 region has 15 residues. V was clipped by 3 bases and J by 0 bases, with 8 bases between them. The chain's CDR3 is CASSFHVATNEKLFF. The CDR3 nucleotides are TGTGCCAGCAGCTTCCATGTTGCAACTAATGAAAAACTGTTTTTT.

This clonotype was seen more than once but under ten times. The gene calls are TRBV7-9 and TRBJ1-2; tentatively, D is TRBD1 (6 bases). V gave up 5 bases and J gave up 1 base, with 20 bases separating them. The CDR3 has 17 amino acids. Germline CDR1 is SEHNR and CDR2 is FQNEAQ (reference sequence). CDR3 nucleotides: TGTGCCAGCAGCCCGTTCCCCCGGGGGGCCATTAACTATGGCTACACCTTC. As protein: CASSPFPRGAINYGYTF.

The rearrangement uses TRBV28 and TRBJ2-1; D may be TRBD2 (6 bases). V was clipped by 5 bases and J by 4 bases, with 9 bases between them. This CDR3 is built from 13 residues. Germline V gives CDR1 MDHEN, CDR2 SYDVKM. The CDR3 loop reads CASSPREYNEQFF. For the CDR3, the DNA is TGTGCCAGCAGTCCTCGGGAGTACAATGAGCAGTTCTTC.

The chain employs TRBV2 and TRBJ2-3; D is perhaps TRBD1 or TRBD2 (5 bases each). Trimming took 8 bases from V and 0 from J, leaving 9 bases between them. Germline V CDR1 and CDR2: SNHLY, FYNNEI. The CDR3 is 13 amino acids. CDR3 in DNA: TGTGCCAGCGACCGGGACAGCACAGATACGCAGTATTTT. This codes for CASDRDSTDTQYF.

This clonotype was counted ten times or more. This CDR3 reads CASSRRASGDTTKETQYF. Here the CDR3 DNA reads TGTGCCAGCAGCCGGAGGGCTAGCGGGGACACAACTAAAGAGACCCAGTACTTC. The chain employs TRBV11-2 and TRBJ2-5; 9 positions match TRBD2. Germline trimming cut 5 bases from V and 3 bases from J; bases unmatched to any gene: 16. The CDR3 has 18 amino acids. Germline-derived CDR1 and CDR2 are SGHAT and FQNNGV.

A remark on this clonotype: One base away lies a much larger clone, so this may be a sequencing read error. The CDR3: CASGFSGGQETQYF. The CDR3 coding sequence is TGTGCCAGCGGTTTCTCAGGGGGCCAAGAGACCCAGTACTTC. V gene TRBV28 combines with J gene TRBJ2-5; 7 bases are shared with TRBD1. This CDR3 is built from 14 residues. From germline, CDR1 is MDHEN and CDR2 SYDVKM.

This clonotype was detected only a few times. The V call is TRBV6-5, the J call TRBJ2-7; D is unresolved. The CDR3 is 14 residues long. Germline CDR1 is MNHEY and CDR2 is SVGAGI. V was cut by 0 bases and J by 1 base, with 7 bases left in between. The CDR3 nucleotides read TGTGCCAGCAGTTACTCTACAGATTCCTACGAGCAGTACTTC. It yields the protein CASSYSTDSYEQYF.

With respect to this clonotype: This may come from a read error, since a much larger clone is one base off. This chain connects TRBV12-3 or TRBV12-4 to TRBJ2-2, with D tentatively TRBD2 (5 bases). This CDR3 region has 16 residues. Written as DNA, the CDR3 is TGTGCCAGCAGTGTTACGGGGATGAGGAACACCGGGGAGCTGGTTTTT. This codes for CASSVTGMRNTGELVF.

This clonotype has a handful of counts. The chain joins TRBV7-8 to TRBJ2-7, with D possibly matching TRBD1 (6 bases). Per the germline V gene, CDR1 is SGHVS and CDR2 is FQNEAQ. Trimming cost V 1 base and J 5 bases, with 27 bases left between them. CDR3 length: 19 residues. DNA for the CDR3: TGTGCCAGCAGCTTAGGACTCCTTAAGGGGCAGGGGACAAAGAACGAGCAGTACTTC. As protein: CASSLGLLKGQGTKNEQYF.

At least ten counts were recorded for this clonotype. The chain recombines TRBV11-3 with TRBJ2-7; 9 nucleotides match TRBD1. CDR1 is SGHNT and CDR2 is YENEEA in the germline V gene. After removal of 5 bases from V and 2 bases from J, the junction contained 7 bases not matched to a gene. This CDR3 is 15 amino acids long. Here the CDR3 DNA reads TGTGCCAGCAGCCCACACGGGGACAGGGCCTACGAGCAGTACTTC. This translates into CASSPHGDRAYEQYF.

This chain uses TRBV20-1 with TRBJ1-1, with 7 bases aligning to TRBD1. The CDR3 spans 16 residues. V was pared by 2 bases and J by 0 bases, with 9 bases of the junction left unmatched. In germline, CDR1 is DFQATT, CDR2 SNEGSKA (reference sequence). The CDR3 here is CSARLRGGGMNTEAFF. In DNA form, the CDR3 reads TGCAGTGCTAGACTCAGGGGGGGGGGTATGAACACTGAAGCTTTCTTT.

The CDR3 region has the DNA TGTGCCAGCAGCGTAGTTCCAGGGAACACCGGGGAGCTGTTTTTT. It specifies CASSVVPGNTGELFF. The chain couples TRBV9 to TRBJ2-2; D is uncertain. CDR1 and CDR2 (germline): SGDLS, YYNGEE. Trimming pared 0 bases from V and 1 base from J, leaving 7 bases between. The CDR3 loop spans 15 amino acids. Variable domain in full (rest from reference TRBV9 and TRBJ2-2): DSGVTQTPKHLITATGQRVTLRCSPRSGDLSVYWYQQSLDQGLQFLIQYYNGEERAKGNILERFSAQQFPDLHSELNLSSLELGDSALYFCASSVVPGNTGELFFGEGSRLTVL.

This clonotype has ten or more counts. This chain uses TRBV12-3 or TRBV12-4 with TRBJ2-5; D call uncertain. Trimming took off 6 bases at V and 5 bases at J, with 10 bases between the two ends. The CDR3 is made up of 12 amino acids. CDR3 region: CASSRRGETQYF. In DNA, the CDR3 is TGTGCCAGCAGCCGAAGAGGCGAGACCCAGTACTTC.

The J gene is TRBJ2-2, the V gene TRBV20-1; D not resolved. This CDR3 spans 13 amino acids. Germline V CDR1 and CDR2: DFQATT, SNEGSKA (reference sequence). The V gene lost 1 base and the J gene lost 3 bases, with 6 bases spanning the gap. In nucleotides, the CDR3 is TGCAGTGCTAGAGCTGGGCACACCGGGGAGCTGTTTTTT. Amino acids: CSARAGHTGELFF.

This chain links TRBV6-1 with TRBJ2-3; 10 nucleotides align to TRBD2. Germline CDR1 MNHNS, CDR2 SASEGT. The CDR3 covers 15 residues. V dropped 7 bases and J dropped 2; count of bases not matched to a gene: 6. The CDR3 is CASIIAGGLTDTQYF. The CDR3, as DNA: TGTGCCAGCATTATAGCGGGGGGACTCACAGATACGCAGTATTTT.

This clonotype was observed a few times. The junction departs from the called germline gene at one end, perhaps through a read error. This chain connects TRBV12-3 or TRBV12-4 to TRBJ2-7, with 10 nucleotides matching TRBD1. The length of the CDR3 is 14 residues. In DNA, the CDR3 is TGTGCCGGCAGTTCGACAGGGGGCCGGAACGAGCAGTACTTC. Translation gives CAGSSTGGRNEQYF.

This sequence joins TRBV20-1 and TRBJ2-2; TRBD2 agrees at 13 bases. V lost 3 bases and J lost 13; bases outside the gene matches: 14. CDR3 length equals 16 residues. Looked up from germline, CDR1 is DFQATT and CDR2 is SNEGSKA (reference sequence). CDR3: CSASLGTPGLAGMLFF. CDR3 in DNA: TGCAGTGCTAGCCTCGGGACGCCGGGACTAGCGGGAATGCTGTTTTTT.

The sample holds a few counts of this clonotype. This CDR3 reads CASSQTGLLSTGELFF. Here the CDR3 DNA reads TGTGCCAGCAGTCAAACAGGGCTGCTGAGCACCGGGGAGCTGTTTTTT. The chain has TRBV11-2 and TRBJ2-2; weak D call: TRBD1 (6 bases). Trimming took 6 bases from V and 4 from J, leaving 18 bases between them. CDR3 length equals 16 residues. Germline V gene data show CDR1 as SGHAT and CDR2 as FQNNGV.